This record concerns one T cell receptor beta chain sequence. Its specific antigen is unknown. No qualities accompany the bases; no much larger clone lies one base away. This entry belongs to a study of blood T cells in healthy people across ages (dated by TCRdb to between 2014 and 2017). For the wider study: In model experiments, template switching captured about one uniquely barcoded TCR beta cDNA molecule for every two T cells. The study analyzed two additional independent replicas of 1 million unique cDNA reads from the same blood draw for two donors, one aged 18 to 30 and one aged 80 or older. To avoid experimental bias, donors of different ages were spread randomly across the sequencing lanes. The study measured age-related changes in TCR beta repertoire diversity using deep sequencing normalized with unique cDNA molecular identifiers. Four age groups were formed from the donors: young (average around 15 years), middle-aged (around 39), aged (over 55) and long-lived (82). Broad study findings and their caveats: As age increased, observed TCR beta diversity per million T cells dropped in a roughly linear way, and a significant reduction was already evident by age 40. Compared with the aged group, the long-lived group had more naive CD4+ T cells, fewer expanded clones and increased TCR diversity, suggesting age selection. Estimates of total diversity from one million sequenced T cells were regarded as lower bounds and underestimates. Conclusive comparison of naive and antigen-experienced compartments was prevented by the profiling of bulk unsorted PBMCs. A strong correlation was found between observed TCR beta diversity and the percentage of naive T cells measured by flow cytometry. Because the CMV infection status of the donors was unknown, age-related changes in expanded clonotypes may potentially have been confounded.

Taken from cysteine to phenylalanine, the CDR3 has 13 residues. Of the read, only the CDR3 DNA is kept; its 39 bases are in frame from base 1. After removal of 5 bases from V and 9 bases from J, the junction retains 7 bases not matched to a gene. According to the germline V gene (reference sequence), CDR1 reads LGHDT and CDR2 reads YNNKEL. Preparation of the library involved 5' RACE. The sequencer was an Illumina HiSeq 2500. A second PCR of 7 to 11 cycles was performed with a sample-barcoded 5' primer and a J-beta primer mix. A template-switch 5' adaptor carrying 12 random nucleotides introduced a unique molecular identifier onto each TCR beta cDNA molecule. Each sample yielded at least 2.5 million CDR3-containing paired-end reads. The Mint cDNA synthesis kit, primed by a TRBC-specific oligonucleotide, was used to synthesize first-strand cDNA from all RNA. Following uracil-DNA glycosylase treatment, a first 18-cycle PCR with universal primers M1SS and BC2_uni_R was performed on all cDNA. Turning to the authors' computational methods: Each sample was normalized by randomly selecting 1 million high-quality reads, each carrying a distinct molecular identifier. Instead of being binned into consensus sequences, reads that shared molecular identifiers were thrown out. MiTCR, run with a Q25 quality threshold and the strictest error-elimination algorithm, handled CDR3 identification, clonotype clustering and error correction. A nonparametric unseen species model with Euler transformation was used to estimate a lower bound on total TCR beta diversity. TCRdb passed the public sequencing reads through fastp at Q25 and MiXCR, retaining productive beta sequences. Rows are combined by CDR3 protein, so each entry shows the most common genes and DNA. These V and J calls are TCRdb output, not the study's own analysis. The sample data list about 1.5 million distinct CDR3 sequences, and 35% to 45% of these were observed just once. About 4.1% of the sample rests with the top ten.

Systemically healthy Caucasian individuals from Russia, around 38 in total and aged about 6 to 95 years, were included as donors. About 10 milliliters of peripheral blood were collected from each donor into EDTA-treated Vacutainer tubes. Ficoll-Paque density-gradient centrifugation was used to isolate PBMCs, with at least 6.5 million per sample. Trizol reagent was used to extract total RNA from PBMCs, with at least 5 micrograms per sample. For every donor, flow cytometry on a PBMC aliquot measured the percentage of naive CD45RAhigh/CD27high T cells. The receptor was derived from a woman aged 18-29 years in good health. Sequencing used blood. Here the chain combines TRBV3-1 and TRBJ2-1, with TRBD2 matching 7 junction bases. The CDR3 loop reads CASSFRPGGEQFF. The nucleotide sequence reads as follows: TGTGCCAGCAGCTTCCGCCCGGGGGGTGAGCAGTTCTTC.